This T cell receptor beta chain appears in the sequencing data of a study of regulatory T cells in long-lasting Graves disease. This CDR3 has 13 residues. V lost 6 bases to trimming and J lost 6 bases, with 14 bases between them. The germline V gene encodes CDR1 SNHLY and CDR2 FYNNEI. This clonotype has at least ten counts. The TCR beta library used iRepertoire HTBI primers with Arm-PCR amplification of CDR3. TCRdb reprocessed the multiplex PCR reads via MiXCR and lists one record per CDR3 protein. The sample lists about 460,000 distinct CDR3 sequences, roughly 23% occurring once. The sample's time point: persistent/refractory GD, antithyroid drugs over 5 years with positive TRAb. Generation of the TCR library employed RNA extracted from PBMCs.

The chain employs TRBV2 and TRBJ1-2; TRBD1 is a possible D gene (6 bases). This TCR derives from a female donor with Graves disease. Sample: peripheral blood mononuclear cells (PBMCs), taken when the disease was refractory, from a patient treated with antithyroid drugs. The CDR3 DNA reads TGTGCCAGCAGATGGACAGATTCGGATGGCTACACCTTC. As protein: CASRWTDSDGYTF.